These 22 T cell receptor beta chains were sequenced from one sample in a study of lymphopenia after photon versus proton radiotherapy. Measured with immunoSEQ multiplex PCR; TCRdb has only the in-frame clones, and not every one. In the table there are approximately 30,000 clones, about 93% of which are singletons. This specimen consisted of peripheral blood, obtained from a patient treated with photon-based radiotherapy. These receptors all come from a woman aged 45-65 years with cholangiocarcinoma.

The J gene is TRBJ2-2, the V gene TRBV19; D not certain. The V gene's germline CDR1 is LNHDA and CDR2 SQIVND (reference sequence). CDR3 size: 14 residues. V lost 3 bases to trimming and J lost 6 bases, with 11 bases between them. CDR3: CASSIDRWSGELFF. CDR3 sequence (DNA): TGTGCCAGTAGTATCGACCGGTGGTCCGGGGAGCTGTTTTTT.

The chain recombines TRBV4-1 with TRBJ2-3, with TRBD2 matching 7 bases. The CDR3 is 15 residues long. Trimming cost V 2 bases and J 6 bases; bases outside gene matches: 8. Looked up from germline, CDR1 is MGHRA and CDR2 is YSYEKL. DNA of the CDR3: TGCGCCAGCAGCCAACGTGTCGGGACTACGGATACGCAGTATTTT. Protein sequence: CASSQRVGTTDTQYF.

The chain carries TRBV28 and TRBJ1-5, with D perhaps matching TRBD1 (5 bases). CDR3 length: 16 residues. V was shortened by 3 bases and J by 0 bases, with 12 bases between the two germline ends. CDR1 is MDHEN, CDR2 SYDVKM, per germline. CDR3 region: CASSLIDSVSNQPQHF. In nucleotides, the CDR3 is TGTGCCAGCAGTTTGATTGACAGTGTTAGCAATCAGCCCCAGCATTTT.

The J gene is TRBJ1-2, the V gene TRBV2; tentative D call: TRBD1 (5 bases). V was clipped by 6 bases and J by 7 bases, with 24 bases between them. This CDR3 is built from 16 residues. The germline V gene has CDR1 SNHLY and CDR2 FYNNEI. The CDR3: CASSGEAGGPVFGYTF. For the CDR3, the DNA is TGTGCCAGCAGCGGAGAAGCGGGGGGACCAGTGTTTGGCTACACCTTC.

This chain joins TRBV15 and TRBJ2-3; D is possibly TRBD1 or TRBD2 (6 bases each). Trimming took 6 bases from V and 4 from J, leaving 14 bases between them. The CDR3 is made up of 14 amino acids. Germline lookup yields CDR1 LNHNV and CDR2 YYDKDF (reference sequence). The CDR3 region has the DNA TGTGCCACCAGTTCAAGGGGGGCCCCAGATACGCAGTATTTT. Its translation is CATSSRGAPDTQYF.

J is TRBJ1-3 and V is TRBV7-2; 9 bases agree with TRBD1. CDR1 and CDR2 from the germline V gene are SGHTA and FQGNSA. J lost 2 bases, V lost 4 bases, and 6 bases had no gene match. This CDR3 spans 16 amino acids. The CDR3 bases are TGTGCCAGCAGCTCCCGCTGGGACAGGGCTGGAAACACCATATATTTT. Amino acids: CASSSRWDRAGNTIYF.

CDR3 region: CASSLDYRGQAFF. CDR3 DNA sequence: TGTGCCAGCAGCTTGGATTACAGGGGGCAAGCTTTCTTT. The chain uses TRBV7-6 and TRBJ1-1; 9 nucleotides match TRBD1. Germline values: CDR1 SGHVS, CDR2 FNYEAQ. Trimming at V came to 3 bases and at J to 9 bases, leaving 5 bases not matched to a gene. The CDR3 is 13 amino acids.

This sequence joins TRBV4-3 and TRBJ2-1; TRBD1 matches 8 bases. The CDR3 totals 15 residues. CDR1 LGHNA and CDR2 YSLEER come from the germline V gene. V was pared by 2 bases and J by 6 bases, with 6 bases of the junction left unmatched. For the CDR3, the DNA is TGCGCCAGCAGCCAATTTACACAGGGGGTCAATGAGCAGTTCTTC. Residues: CASSQFTQGVNEQFF.

The chain employs TRBV7-8 and TRBJ1-1; possible D gene TRBD1, 5 bases. Between the trimmed V and J ends, which lost 0 bases and 4 bases, there was a span of 24 bases. CDR1 and CDR2 from the germline V gene are SGHVS and FQNEAQ. The CDR3 extends over 19 amino acids. The CDR3 DNA is TGTGCCAGCAGCTTAGCAAGAAGGGGAGTCTCGTCCGGGGTCACTGAAGCTTTCTTT. Amino acid sequence: CASSLARRGVSSGVTEAFF.

The rearrangement links TRBV11-2 to TRBJ1-1, with TRBD1 matching 8 bases. The germline V gene has CDR1 SGHAT and CDR2 FQNNGV. After removal of 6 bases from V and 5 bases from J, the junction contained 5 bases not matched to a gene. The length of the CDR3 is 13 residues. CDR3 region: CASSFTGGTEAFF. DNA for the CDR3: TGTGCCAGCAGTTTTACAGGGGGGACTGAAGCTTTCTTT.

This clone was seen a few times. The chain combines TRBV7-9 with TRBJ2-5, with D perhaps matching TRBD2 (6 bases). This CDR3 region has 16 residues. CDR1 is SEHNR and CDR2 is FQNEAQ in the germline V gene (reference sequence). V was shortened by 5 bases and J by 5 bases, with 21 bases between the two germline ends. CDR3 sequence (DNA): TGTGCCAGCAGCCCCCTCGTCTCGCGGGGTGGTGAGACCCAGTACTTC. It codes for CASSPLVSRGGETQYF.

The rearrangement uses TRBV29-1 and TRBJ1-1; maybe TRBD1 (6 bases). The germline CDR1 and CDR2 sequences are SQVTM and ANQGSEA. The CDR3 runs 10 residues. The germline V and J ends were trimmed by 7 bases and 13 bases, with 16 bases remaining between them. The CDR3 sequence is CSAAGDQNFF. The CDR3 DNA reads as TGCAGCGCCGCAGGGGACCAGAATTTCTTT.

The V gene is TRBV11-2, the J gene TRBJ2-3; TRBD2 agrees at 7 bases. The ends lost 2 bases at V and 6 bases at J; junction bases unmatched: 5. This CDR3 has 14 residues. CDR1 is SGHAT, CDR2 FQNNGV, per germline. CDR3 sequence (DNA): TGTGCCAGCAGCTTACTAGCGGTACGGGATACGCAGTATTTT. Protein product: CASSLLAVRDTQYF.

Remarks on this clone: One junction end does not reproduce the germline sequence, and a read error may be involved. The gene calls are TRBV7-7 and TRBJ2-1; 10 nucleotides agree with TRBD1. This CDR3 has 17 amino acids. Germline V gene sequence: CDR1 SSHAT, CDR2 FNYEAQ (reference sequence). CDR3 loop: CASSLAHLTGGRNEQFF. The CDR3 region has the DNA TGTGCTAGCAGCTTAGCGCATTTGACAGGGGGCCGCAATGAGCAGTTCTTC.

This chain connects TRBV5-6 to TRBJ1-4, with 7 bases aligning to TRBD1. The trim removed 2 bases at V and 1 base at J, leaving 8 bases unmatched. This CDR3 is 17 amino acids long. Germline V gene sequence: CDR1 SGHDT, CDR2 YYEEEE. In DNA, the CDR3 is TGTGCCAGCAGCTTCTTCGACAGGGTAGTAACTAATGAAAAACTGTTTTTT. Amino acid sequence: CASSFFDRVVTNEKLFF.

The CDR3 nucleotides read TGCGCCAGCAGCCCGCACGGGGGACTAGCGGGCGAGACCCAGTACTTC. Translation gives CASSPHGGLAGETQYF. The chain combines TRBV5-1 with TRBJ2-5; 12 positions match TRBD2. The germline gives CDR1 SGHRS, CDR2 YFSETQ. This CDR3 has 16 amino acids. J lost 5 bases, V lost 4 bases, and 9 bases had no gene match.

The J gene is TRBJ1-1, the V gene TRBV27; 10 bases match TRBD1. This CDR3 region has 16 residues. Trimming removed 7 bases from V and 5 bases from J; junction bases left unmatched: 13. Germline-derived CDR1 and CDR2 are MNHEY and SMNVEV (reference sequence). The CDR3 region is CASNDRGLGFRTEAFF. DNA for the CDR3: TGTGCCAGCAACGACAGGGGGCTTGGGTTTAGGACTGAAGCTTTCTTT.

This chain links TRBV11-2 with TRBJ1-2, with D possibly TRBD1 on 5 matching bases. The CDR3 contains 13 residues. Germline-derived CDR1 and CDR2 are SGHAT and FQNNGV. The V and J ends lost 2 bases and 8 bases respectively, with 12 bases between them. CDR3 nucleotides: TGTGCCAGCAGCTTACCTGGGGGGGTCGGCTACACCTTC. It specifies CASSLPGGVGYTF.

This chain uses TRBV30 with TRBJ2-3; 8 nucleotides align to TRBD1. This CDR3 region has 15 residues. V shed 5 bases and J 2 bases; nucleotides not matched to a gene: 9. Per germline, CDR1 GTSNPN and CDR2 SVGIG (reference sequence). Here the CDR3 reads CAWSTGARSTDTQYF. The CDR3 region has the DNA TGTGCCTGGTCGACAGGGGCGAGGTCCACAGATACGCAGTATTTT.

The CDR3 nucleotides read TGTGCTACCATACTAGCGGGGGGTTACGAGCAGTACTTC. Amino acid sequence: CATILAGGYEQYF. This chain uses TRBV12-5 with TRBJ2-7, with 12 bases lining up with TRBD2. The CDR3 length is 13 residues. Germline V gene data show CDR1 as LGHNT and CDR2 as FRNRAP. J was trimmed by 4 bases and V by 10 bases; bases with no gene match: 5.

The chain uses TRBV29-1 and TRBJ2-1, with TRBD1 as a possible D gene (5 bases). The V gene lost 7 bases and the J gene lost 7 bases, with 23 bases spanning the gap. Germline V gene data show CDR1 as SQVTM and CDR2 as ANQGSEA. The CDR3 runs 15 residues. DNA for the CDR3: TGCAGCGCCCGCTCTCCGCAGGGTAAATTGAATGAGCAGTTCTTC. Translating it yields CSARSPQGKLNEQFF.

CDR3 DNA: TGTGCCAGCTCCCCGCATAGCGGGGGGGCGGGTGAGCAGTTCTTC. It codes for CASSPHSGGAGEQFF. This chain links TRBV7-7 with TRBJ2-1; 11 positions agree with TRBD2. Trimming took 8 bases from V and 9 from J; bases not matched to a gene: 12. Germline V gene sequence: CDR1 SSHAT, CDR2 FNYEAQ (reference sequence). This CDR3 has 15 amino acids.